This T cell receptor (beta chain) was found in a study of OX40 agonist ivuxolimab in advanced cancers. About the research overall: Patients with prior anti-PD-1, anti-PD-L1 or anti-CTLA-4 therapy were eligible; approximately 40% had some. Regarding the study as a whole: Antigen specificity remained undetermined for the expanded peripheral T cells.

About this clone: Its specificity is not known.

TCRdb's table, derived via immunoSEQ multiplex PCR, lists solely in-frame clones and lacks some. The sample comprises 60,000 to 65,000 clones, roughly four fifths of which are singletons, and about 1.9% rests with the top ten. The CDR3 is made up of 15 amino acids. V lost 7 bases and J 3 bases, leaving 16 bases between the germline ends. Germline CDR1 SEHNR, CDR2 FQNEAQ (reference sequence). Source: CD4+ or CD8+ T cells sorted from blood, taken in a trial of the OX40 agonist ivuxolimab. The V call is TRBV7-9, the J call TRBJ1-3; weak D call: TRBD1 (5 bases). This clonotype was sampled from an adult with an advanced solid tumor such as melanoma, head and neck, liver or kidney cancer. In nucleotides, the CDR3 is TGTGCCAGCATCCTCCCGGGGGAAAATGGAAACACCATATATTTT. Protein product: CASILPGENGNTIYF.